Below are 25 T cell receptor beta chains sequenced from a single sample in a study of cytomegalovirus exposure and HLA in healthy donors. Sequencing used immunoSEQ multiplex PCR; TCRdb keeps in-frame clones, though not all of them. The data hold some 130,000 clones, with approximately 82% observed a single time. Sample: PBMCs. These receptors all stem from a young man in good health and CMV-seropositive.

V gene TRBV11-2 combines with J gene TRBJ2-5, with D possibly being TRBD2 (6 bases). The CDR3 covers 13 residues. V lost 3 bases, J lost 4 bases, and 9 bases lay in between. The germline CDR1 and CDR2 sequences are SGHAT and FQNNGV. CDR3 sequence: CASSFGSLETQYF. DNA of the CDR3: TGTGCCAGCAGCTTCGGGAGTCTAGAGACCCAGTACTTC.

The chain couples TRBV7-9 to TRBJ2-2, with 10 bases matching TRBD2. The CDR3 is 14 amino acids. J lost 5 bases, V lost 7 bases, and 4 bases had no gene match. Germline V lookup: CDR1 SEHNR, CDR2 FQNEAQ (reference sequence). In nucleotides, the CDR3 is TGTGCCAGCACCATAGCGGGAGGAACCGGGGAGCTGTTTTTT. This codes for CASTIAGGTGELFF.

V and J are TRBV5-4 and TRBJ2-2; TRBD1 is a possible D gene (5 bases). V lost 4 bases and J lost 3, with 10 bases in between. Germline V gene lookup returns CDR1 SGHNT and CDR2 YYREEE (reference sequence). This CDR3 region has 14 residues. The CDR3 reads CASSLQGYTGELFF. In DNA form, the CDR3 reads TGTGCCAGCAGCCTCCAGGGATACACCGGGGAGCTGTTTTTT.

The genes are TRBV7-3 and TRBJ2-7, with a possible D match to TRBD2 (6 bases). The V gene lost 2 bases and the J gene lost 1 base, with 9 bases spanning the gap. This CDR3 spans 14 amino acids. CDR1 SGHTA and CDR2 FQGTGA come from the germline V gene. CDR3 in amino acids: CASSLGRGSYEQYF. The CDR3 nucleotides are TGTGCCAGCAGCTTAGGGCGGGGTTCCTACGAGCAGTACTTC.

The chain has TRBV5-1 and TRBJ2-1; TRBD2 might be the D (6 bases). V was trimmed by 0 bases and J by 3 bases, leaving 10 bases between them. Germline CDR1 reads SGHRS; CDR2 reads YFSETQ. The CDR3 has 15 residues. This chain's CDR3 is CASSLDGTLYNEQFF. In DNA, the CDR3 is TGCGCCAGCAGCTTGGACGGGACTCTCTACAATGAGCAGTTCTTC.

This CDR3 reads CASRMTEYNSPLHF. CDR3 in DNA: TGTGCCAGCAGAATGACAGAATATAATTCACCCCTCCACTTT. V usage is TRBV6-1 and J usage is TRBJ1-6; D may be TRBD1 (5 bases). Between the trimmed V and J ends, which lost 6 bases and 4 bases, there was a span of 10 bases. Germline V gene lookup returns CDR1 MNHNS and CDR2 SASEGT. This CDR3 region has 14 residues.

V gene TRBV4-1 combines with J gene TRBJ2-5; D is uncertain. The ends were cut back, 1 base at V and 5 bases at J, with 8 bases in the middle. CDR1 is MGHRA, CDR2 YSYEKL, per germline. The CDR3 spans 13 residues. DNA of the CDR3: TGCGCCAGCAGCCAAGGGGCTTTGGAGACCCAGTACTTC. This sequence encodes CASSQGALETQYF.

The chain is built from TRBV20-1 and TRBJ2-1; D unresolved. In germline, CDR1 is DFQATT, CDR2 SNEGSKA (reference sequence). Trimming shortened V by 6 bases and J by 6 bases, and 9 bases separated the two germline ends. The CDR3 has 11 residues. This CDR3 is CSAPESNEQFF. The CDR3 DNA reads TGCAGTGCGCCTGAGAGCAATGAGCAGTTCTTC.

The chain couples TRBV7-2 to TRBJ1-3, with 7 bases matching TRBD1. Germline V lookup: CDR1 SGHTA, CDR2 FQGNSA. Trimming took 2 bases from V and 0 from J; bases not matched to a gene: 7. The CDR3 consists of 17 residues. The CDR3 coding sequence is TGTGCCAGCAGCTTAAAGACAGGGCTATTCTCTGGAAACACCATATATTTT. Translation gives CASSLKTGLFSGNTIYF.

The chain couples TRBV7-2 to TRBJ2-7; perhaps TRBD1 as D (5 bases). Trimming removed 3 bases at V and 3 bases at J, with 12 bases between. The CDR3 totals 14 residues. Germline CDR1 is SGHTA and CDR2 is FQGNSA. DNA of the CDR3: TGTGCCAGCAGCTTTTATGACAGTCTCTACGAGCAGTACTTC. Protein product: CASSFYDSLYEQYF.

This sequence joins TRBV30 and TRBJ2-7; maybe TRBD1 (6 bases). This CDR3 is built from 13 residues. The V gene lost 8 bases and the J gene lost 0 bases, with 14 bases spanning the gap. CDR1 is GTSNPN, CDR2 SVGIG, per germline (reference sequence). CDR3 in DNA: TGTGCCCTAACAGGGCGCCTCTCCTACGAGCAGTACTTC. It is translated as CALTGRLSYEQYF.

The chain couples TRBV5-1 to TRBJ1-1, with D possibly matching TRBD1 (5 bases). Germline assignment: CDR1 SGHRS and CDR2 YFSETQ. The ends were cut back, 5 bases at V and 2 bases at J, with 13 bases in the middle. This CDR3 comprises 14 residues. The CDR3 sequence is CASRGDWGNTEAFF. The CDR3 coding sequence is TGCGCCAGCAGAGGGGACTGGGGAAACACTGAAGCTTTCTTT.

The V call is TRBV7-2, the J call TRBJ2-5; 10 bases line up with TRBD2. The J segment lost 0 bases and the V segment lost 2 bases, leaving 3 bases of the junction unmatched. From germline, CDR1 is SGHTA and CDR2 FQGNSA. CDR3 length equals 16 residues. The CDR3 loop is CASSLSGGGYQETQYF. CDR3 DNA sequence: TGTGCCAGCAGCTTAAGCGGGGGGGGGTACCAAGAGACCCAGTACTTC. The whole variable domain, filled in from reference TRBV7-2 and TRBJ2-5, reads GAGVSQSPSNKVTEKGKDVELRCDPISGHTALYWYRQSLGQGLEFLIYFQGNSAPDKSGLPSDRFSAERTGGSVSTLTIQRTQQEDSAVYLCASSLSGGGYQETQYFGPGTRLLVL.

The chain employs TRBV27 and TRBJ2-7; TRBD2 matches at 7 bases. Unmatched junction bases numbered 7, after V lost 4 bases and J lost 1 base. There are 15 residues in the CDR3. Germline CDR1 reads MNHEY; CDR2 reads SMNVEV (reference sequence). The CDR3 DNA reads as TGTGCCAGCAGTTCCCCAAAGCGGGATTCCTACGAGCAGTACTTC. It translates to CASSSPKRDSYEQYF.

The chain links TRBV5-1 to TRBJ1-2; possible D gene TRBD1, 6 bases. Trimming shortened V by 1 base and J by 1 base, and 11 bases separated the two germline ends. The CDR3 runs 15 residues. CDR1 and CDR2 (germline): SGHRS, YFSETQ. This chain's CDR3 is CASSLYGDNNYGYTF. The CDR3 DNA follows: TGCGCCAGCAGCTTGTACGGGGACAATAACTATGGCTACACCTTC.

J is TRBJ2-5 and V is TRBV7-3; 14 bases map to TRBD2. CDR3 length: 18 amino acids. The V gene's germline CDR1 is SGHTA and CDR2 FQGTGA. V trimming: 4 bases; J trimming: 1 base; junction bases outside the gene matches: 8. CDR3 in DNA: TGTGCCAGCAGCTCAGGACTAGCGGGGGGACCCCTCCAAGAGACCCAGTACTTC. It translates to CASSSGLAGGPLQETQYF.

The chain is built from TRBV6-1 and TRBJ2-7, with a tentative D call TRBD1 (5 bases). This CDR3 contains 15 residues. CDR1 MNHNS and CDR2 SASEGT come from the germline V gene. V lost 6 bases, J lost 2 bases, and 17 bases lay in between. CDR3 bases: TGTGCCAGCAGAGCACCCCCAACAGGAGCCTACGAGCAGTACTTC. Translated, it gives CASRAPPTGAYEQYF.

The chain couples TRBV6-5 to TRBJ1-3; 9 nucleotides agree with TRBD1. Germline CDR1 reads MNHEY; CDR2 reads SVGAGI. The CDR3 covers 13 residues. With 6 bases clipped from V and 7 bases from J, the junction kept 4 bases outside the gene matches. CDR3: CASRGTGRNTIYF. CDR3 DNA sequence: TGTGCCAGCAGGGGGACAGGGAGGAACACCATATATTTT.

The chain carries TRBV6-1 and TRBJ2-2; D is perhaps TRBD1 (5 bases). Germline CDR1 and CDR2: MNHNS and SASEGT. The CDR3 has 16 amino acids. V lost 4 bases to trimming and J lost 0 bases, with 12 bases between them. The CDR3: CASSGQTQTNTGELFF. The CDR3 nucleotides read TGTGCCAGCAGTGGACAGACGCAGACGAACACCGGGGAGCTGTTTTTT.

The chain combines TRBV2 with TRBJ2-3; TRBD2 matches at 10 bases. Germline V gene sequence: CDR1 SNHLY, CDR2 FYNNEI. The junction had 12 bases not matched to a gene; V was cut back by 11 bases and J by 10 bases. The length of the CDR3 is 13 residues. The CDR3 loop is CAGRTSGGGPQYF. The CDR3 coding sequence is TGTGCCGGACGGACTAGCGGAGGGGGCCCGCAGTATTTT.

The chain joins TRBV11-2 to TRBJ2-2; 7 bases fit TRBD1. Germline values: CDR1 SGHAT, CDR2 FQNNGV. V lost 5 bases, J lost 1 base, and 7 bases stayed unmatched. The CDR3 runs 16 residues. Here the CDR3 reads CASSAKTGKNTGELFF. Here the CDR3 DNA reads TGTGCCAGCAGCGCAAAGACAGGGAAGAACACCGGGGAGCTGTTTTTT. Together with reference TRBV11-2 and TRBJ2-2, the CDR3 gives the full variable domain: EAGVAQSPRYKIIEKRQSVAFWCNPISGHATLYWYQQILGQGPKLLIQFQNNGVVDDSQLPKDRFSAERLKGVDSTLKIQPAKLEDSAVYLCASSAKTGKNTGELFFGEGSRLTVL.

The chain joins TRBV7-9 to TRBJ1-2; no clear D gene. CDR1 and CDR2 from the germline V gene are SEHNR and FQNEAQ (reference sequence). This CDR3 is built from 13 residues. V lost 0 bases and J lost 4, with 6 bases in between. CDR3 residues: CASSLAEVYGYTF. CDR3 coding DNA: TGTGCCAGCAGCTTAGCGGAGGTCTATGGCTACACCTTC.

The J gene is TRBJ2-1, the V gene TRBV19, with no clear D. V lost 2 bases and J 3 bases, leaving 5 bases between the germline ends. CDR1 and CDR2 (germline): LNHDA, SQIVND (reference sequence). This CDR3 region has 13 residues. This CDR3 is CASSITRYNEQFF. CDR3 DNA sequence: TGTGCCAGTAGTATAACTCGCTACAATGAGCAGTTCTTC.

J is TRBJ2-5 and V is TRBV27; TRBD1 matches 8 bases. From germline, CDR1 is MNHEY and CDR2 SMNVEV (reference sequence). The CDR3 is made up of 15 amino acids. The V segment lost 2 bases and the J segment 4 bases; nucleotides outside the gene matches: 6. In nucleotides, the CDR3 is TGTGCCAGCAGTTTAGGGACAGGCCGTCGAGAGACCCAGTACTTC. Its translation is CASSLGTGRRETQYF.

This chain joins TRBV7-9 and TRBJ2-7; TRBD1 is a possible D gene (6 bases). Deletions cut 3 bases from V and 4 bases from J, with 19 bases between. The CDR3 is made up of 16 amino acids. From germline, CDR1 is SEHNR and CDR2 FQNEAQ (reference sequence). The CDR3, as DNA: TGTGCCAGCAGCTTGGATCGAGGGGGTGTTGGGTACGAGCAGTACTTC. This gives the protein CASSLDRGGVGYEQYF.